This record looks at one TCR beta chain sequence and its context. The data stem from a study of T cell changes during pregnancy in multiple sclerosis. The CDR3 runs to 15 residues. V lost 0 bases to trimming and J lost 4 bases, with 12 bases between them. CDR1 is SGHTA and CDR2 is FQGNSA in the germline V gene. TCRdb keeps only in-frame clones here, not all; method: immunoSEQ multiplex PCR. Found here are about 40,000 clones, just over 85% of them singletons; the top ten hold about 1.2%. The source is a female donor with multiple sclerosis, enrolled in a pregnancy study. This sample comprised CD4+ T cells from peripheral blood mononuclear cells, obtained before pregnancy. The rearrangement links TRBV7-2 to TRBJ1-2; D call uncertain. For the CDR3, the DNA is TGTGCCAGCAGCTTAGCCTCCGGGGAGGGCTATGGCTACACCTTC. It codes for CASSLASGEGYGYTF.